The entry below gives a single TCR beta chain sequence along with its context. This sample stems from a study of cytomegalovirus exposure and HLA in healthy donors. PCR amplification relied on 60 Vbeta primers (plus 13 Jbeta primers). Produced via immunoSEQ multiplex PCR; TCRdb's table is partial and in-frame only. The sample lists about 120,000 clones; over 70% were seen once. There are 14 residues in the CDR3. Between the trimmed V and J ends, which lost 0 bases and 3 bases, there was a span of 9 bases. Germline values: CDR1 SGHDT, CDR2 YYEEEE. Sequenced: PBMCs. The chain carries TRBV5-6 and TRBJ1-2; no clear D. This receptor was taken from a female donor in good health and CMV-seronegative. The CDR3 sequence: CASSLAAAYYGYTF. The DNA of the CDR3 is TGTGCCAGCAGCTTGGCCGCAGCGTACTATGGCTACACCTTC.